These T cell receptor beta chains were read from a single sample in a study of neoadjuvant anti-PD-1 for oral cavity cancer. TCRdb's copy holds only in-frame clones and misses some; the assay was immunoSEQ multiplex PCR. The table lists almost 7,000 clones, roughly 70% of them singletons, with 2.5% to 3.5% in the top ten. The sequences come from PBMCs, collected before nivolumab (anti-PD-1) treatment. Receptor source: a person aged 35 to 85 with oral cavity squamous cell carcinoma. The CDR3 runs from the conserved cysteine through the conserved F or W. Each record gives: D gene, clone size, V gene, J gene, CDR3 protein, CDR3 DNA. The D gene is left open where the match is weak. For some rows the clone size is stated as once, few or many, or as a class when expanded; others skip it.

.	.	TRBV4-3	TRBJ1-1	CASSGVGGVAEAFF	TGCGCCAGCAGCGGGGTCGGAGGTGTGGCTGAAGCTTTCTTT
.	.	TRBV11-2	TRBJ2-3	CASSLSDRGTGTDTQYF	TGTGCCAGCAGCTTAAGCGACCGGGGGACAGGCACAGATACGCAGTATTTT
.	.	TRBV6-6	TRBJ2-3	CASSYEDAFTQYF	TGTGCCAGCAGTTATGAAGACGCCTTTACGCAGTATTTT
.	.	TRBV6-4	TRBJ2-2	CASSDPSVNTGELFF	TGTGCCAGCAGTGACCCCAGTGTGAACACCGGGGAGCTGTTTTTT
.	few	TRBV10-3	TRBJ1-5	CAISEVGRPQHF	TGTGCCATCAGTGAAGTAGGGCGGCCCCAGCATTTT
.	.	TRBV2	TRBJ1-1	CASSRERPNSAAFF	TGTGCCAGCAGCCGGGAAAGACCGAACTCGGCAGCTTTCTTT
.	.	TRBV6-1	TRBJ1-1	CASINREEATEAFF	TGTGCCAGCATAAACAGGGAGGAGGCCACTGAAGCTTTCTTT
.	.	TRBV5-6	TRBJ1-4	CASSARGLNEKLFF	TGTGCCAGCAGTGCAAGGGGACTTAATGAAAAACTGTTTTTT
.	few	TRBV27	TRBJ1-1	CASSWGLNTEAFF	TGTGCCAGCAGTTGGGGCTTGAACACTGAAGCTTTCTTT
.	.	TRBV14	TRBJ1-6	CASSQQGLYFDSPLHF	TGTGCCAGCAGCCAGCAGGGCCTCTATTTTGATTCACCCCTCCACTTT
.	once	TRBV6-5	TRBJ1-6	CASSYSRPSSRSPLHF	TGTGCCAGCAGTTACTCGAGGCCCTCATCGAGGTCACCCCTCCACTTT
.	.	TRBV4-1	TRBJ1-6	CASSQDGRPEDGGYNSPLHF	TGCGCCAGCAGCCAAGATGGGCGACCGGAGGACGGGGGTTATAATTCACCCCTCCACTTT
TRBD2	.	TRBV27	TRBJ2-3	CASSLRGGTDTQYF	TGTGCCAGCAGTTTACGGGGGGGAACAGATACGCAGTATTTT
TRBD1	.	TRBV7-2	TRBJ1-1	CASSWTGNGDTEAFF	TGTGCCAGCAGCTGGACAGGGAATGGGGACACTGAAGCTTTCTTT
.	few	TRBV10-1	TRBJ1-2	CASSATLNYGYTF	TGCGCCAGCAGTGCAACACTAAACTATGGCTACACCTTC
.	.	TRBV4-1	TRBJ2-2	CASSPGDGAGELFF	TGCGCCAGCAGCCCCGGGGATGGGGCCGGGGAGCTGTTTTTT
TRBD1	.	TRBV28	TRBJ1-2	CASSLRTGGVGYTF	TGTGCCAGCAGTTTAAGGACAGGGGGCGTAGGCTACACCTTC
.	.	TRBV19	TRBJ2-1	CASSIDATSSYNEQFF	TGTGCCAGTAGTATAGATGCGACCAGCTCCTACAATGAGCAGTTCTTC
.	.	TRBV9	TRBJ2-2	CASSGTGNTGELFF	TGTGCCAGCAGCGGGACGGGGAACACCGGGGAGCTGTTTTTT
TRBD2	few	TRBV29-1	TRBJ2-2	CSVGLAGVGELFF	TGCAGCGTGGGACTAGCGGGGGTCGGGGAGCTGTTTTTT
TRBD1	.	TRBV7-9	TRBJ1-2	CASSLVGLGQGDGYTF	TGTGCCAGCAGCTTAGTAGGGCTGGGACAGGGTGACGGCTACACCTTC
TRBD1	few	TRBV5-6	TRBJ1-6	CASSLEGGTGDSPLHF	TGTGCCAGCAGCTTGGAGGGGGGGACAGGGGATTCACCCCTCCACTTT
.	.	TRBV4-3	TRBJ2-3	CASSQGGGDTDTQYF	TGCGCCAGCAGCCAAGGAGGGGGTGACACAGATACGCAGTATTTT